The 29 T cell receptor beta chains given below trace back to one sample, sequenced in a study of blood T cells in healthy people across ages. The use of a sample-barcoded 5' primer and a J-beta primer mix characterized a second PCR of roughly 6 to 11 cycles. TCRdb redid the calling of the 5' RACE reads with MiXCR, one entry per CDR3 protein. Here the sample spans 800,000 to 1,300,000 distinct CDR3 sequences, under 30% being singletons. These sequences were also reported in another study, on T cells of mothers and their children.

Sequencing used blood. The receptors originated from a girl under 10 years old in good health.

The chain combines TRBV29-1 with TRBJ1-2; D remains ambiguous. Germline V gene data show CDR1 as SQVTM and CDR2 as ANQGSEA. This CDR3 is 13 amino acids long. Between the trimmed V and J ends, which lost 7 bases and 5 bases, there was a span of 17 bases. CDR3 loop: CSALPTRTYGYTF. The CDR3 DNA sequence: TGCAGCGCCCTTCCCACACGGACTTATGGCTACACCTTC.

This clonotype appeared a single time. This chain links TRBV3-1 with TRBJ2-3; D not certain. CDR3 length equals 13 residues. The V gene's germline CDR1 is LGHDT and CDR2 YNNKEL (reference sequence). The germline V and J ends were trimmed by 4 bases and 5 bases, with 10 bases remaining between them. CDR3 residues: CASSPEIRDTQYF. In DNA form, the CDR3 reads TGTGCCAGCAGCCCGGAGATAAGAGATACGCAGTATTTT.

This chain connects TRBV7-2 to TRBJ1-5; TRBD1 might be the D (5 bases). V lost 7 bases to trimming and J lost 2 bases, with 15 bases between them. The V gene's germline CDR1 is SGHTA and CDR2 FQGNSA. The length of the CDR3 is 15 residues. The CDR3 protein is CASNFGGFGNQPQHF. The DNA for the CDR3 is TGTGCCAGCAACTTCGGGGGTTTTGGCAATCAGCCCCAGCATTTT.

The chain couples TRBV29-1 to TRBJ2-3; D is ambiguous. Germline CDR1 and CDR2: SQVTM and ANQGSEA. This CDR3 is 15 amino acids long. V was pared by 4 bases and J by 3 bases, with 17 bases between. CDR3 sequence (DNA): TGCAGCGTTGTAATAGTCGAAAGCCTTACAGATACGCAGTATTTT. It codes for CSVVIVESLTDTQYF.

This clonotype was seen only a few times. The CDR3, as DNA: TGCGCCAGCAGCCTCCTCCAGAAAACTGAAGCTTTCTTT. Amino acid sequence: CASSLLQKTEAFF. This chain uses TRBV5-1 with TRBJ1-1; D is unresolved. Germline lookup yields CDR1 SGHRS and CDR2 YFSETQ. V was pared by 4 bases and J by 5 bases, with 12 bases between. The CDR3 covers 13 residues.

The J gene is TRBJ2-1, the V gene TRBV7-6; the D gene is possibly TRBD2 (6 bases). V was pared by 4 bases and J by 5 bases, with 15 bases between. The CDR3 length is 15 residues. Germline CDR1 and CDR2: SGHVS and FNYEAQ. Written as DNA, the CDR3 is TGTGCCAGCAGCTCTCCGGGACTTGGTCACAATGAGCAGTTCTTC. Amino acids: CASSSPGLGHNEQFF.

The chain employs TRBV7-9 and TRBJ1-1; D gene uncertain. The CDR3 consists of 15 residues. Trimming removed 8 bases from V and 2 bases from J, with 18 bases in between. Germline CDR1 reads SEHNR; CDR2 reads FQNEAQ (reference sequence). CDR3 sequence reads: CASPATNSANTEAFF. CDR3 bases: TGTGCCAGCCCCGCAACCAACAGCGCCAACACTGAAGCTTTCTTT.

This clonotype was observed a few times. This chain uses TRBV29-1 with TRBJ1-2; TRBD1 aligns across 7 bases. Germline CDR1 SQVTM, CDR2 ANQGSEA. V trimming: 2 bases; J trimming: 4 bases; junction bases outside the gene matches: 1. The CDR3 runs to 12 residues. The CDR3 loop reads CSVERDSYGYTF. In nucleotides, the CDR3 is TGCAGCGTTGAAAGGGACAGCTATGGCTACACCTTC.

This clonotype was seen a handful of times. CDR3 sequence reads: CASRTGYNQPQHF. The CDR3 DNA is TGTGCCAGCAGGACAGGATACAATCAGCCCCAGCATTTT. The V call is TRBV6-5, the J call TRBJ1-5; weak D call: TRBD1 (6 bases). Trimming cost V 6 bases and J 3 bases, with 9 bases left between them. Germline V gene lookup returns CDR1 MNHEY and CDR2 SVGAGI. This CDR3 has 13 amino acids.

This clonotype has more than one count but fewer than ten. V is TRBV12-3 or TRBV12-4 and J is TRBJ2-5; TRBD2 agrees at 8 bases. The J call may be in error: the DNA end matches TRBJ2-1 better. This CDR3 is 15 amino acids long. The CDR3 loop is CASTSRLNSGDEQFF. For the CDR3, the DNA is TGTGCCAGCACTTCCCGATTGAATAGCGGGGATGAGCAGTTCTTC.

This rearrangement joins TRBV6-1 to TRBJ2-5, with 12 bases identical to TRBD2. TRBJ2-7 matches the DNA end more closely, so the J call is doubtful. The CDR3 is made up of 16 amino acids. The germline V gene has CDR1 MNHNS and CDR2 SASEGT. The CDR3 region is CASRSQLAGGTYEQYF. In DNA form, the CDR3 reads TGTGCCAGCAGATCACAACTAGCGGGAGGAACCTACGAGCAGTACTTC.

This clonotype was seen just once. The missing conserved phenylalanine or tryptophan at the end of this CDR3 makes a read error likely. The CDR3 reads CASSSPGIVGAYEQYS. The CDR3 DNA reads TGTGCCAGCAGCTCCCCAGGGATCGTGGGCGCCTACGAGCAGTACTCC. The chain combines TRBV7-9 with TRBJ2-7, with D perhaps matching TRBD1 (5 bases). Trimming took 4 bases from V and 2 from J, leaving 18 bases between them. The CDR3 has 16 amino acids. Germline V CDR1 and CDR2: SEHNR, FQNEAQ (reference sequence).

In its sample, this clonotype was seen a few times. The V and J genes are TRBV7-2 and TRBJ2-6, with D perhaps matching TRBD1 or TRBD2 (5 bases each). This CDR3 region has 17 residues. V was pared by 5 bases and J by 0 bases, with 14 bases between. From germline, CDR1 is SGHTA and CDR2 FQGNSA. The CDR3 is CASSLRGANSGANVLTF. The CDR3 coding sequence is TGTGCCAGCAGCCTCCGGGGCGCTAACTCTGGGGCCAACGTCCTGACTTTC.

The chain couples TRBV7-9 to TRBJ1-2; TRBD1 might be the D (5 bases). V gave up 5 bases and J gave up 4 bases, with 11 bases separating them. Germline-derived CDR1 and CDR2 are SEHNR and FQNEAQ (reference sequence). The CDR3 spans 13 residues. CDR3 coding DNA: TGTGCCAGCAGCCGAGGGGTTATCTATGGCTACACCTTC. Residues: CASSRGVIYGYTF.

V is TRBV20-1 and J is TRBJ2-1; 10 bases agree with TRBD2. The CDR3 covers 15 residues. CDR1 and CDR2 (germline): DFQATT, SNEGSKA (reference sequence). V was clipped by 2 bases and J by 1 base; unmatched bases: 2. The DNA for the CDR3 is TGCAGTGCTAGAACGGGACTAGCGTCCTACAATGAGCAGTTCTTC. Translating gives CSARTGLASYNEQFF.

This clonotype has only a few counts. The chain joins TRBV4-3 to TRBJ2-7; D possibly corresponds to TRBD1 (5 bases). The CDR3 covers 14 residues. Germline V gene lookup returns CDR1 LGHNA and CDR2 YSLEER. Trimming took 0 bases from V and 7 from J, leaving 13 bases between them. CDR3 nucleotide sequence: TGCGCCAGCAGCCAAGACGCTGGGGCGGCTGAGCAGTACTTC. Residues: CASSQDAGAAEQYF.

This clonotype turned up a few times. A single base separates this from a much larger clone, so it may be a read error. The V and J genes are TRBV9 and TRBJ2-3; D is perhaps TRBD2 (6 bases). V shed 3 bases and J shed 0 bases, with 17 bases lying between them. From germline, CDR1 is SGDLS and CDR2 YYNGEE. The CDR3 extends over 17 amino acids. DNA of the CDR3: TGTGCCAGCAGCGCCCCCCGGGAGCGCCATAGCACAGATACGCAGTATTTT. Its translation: CASSAPRERHSTDTQYF.

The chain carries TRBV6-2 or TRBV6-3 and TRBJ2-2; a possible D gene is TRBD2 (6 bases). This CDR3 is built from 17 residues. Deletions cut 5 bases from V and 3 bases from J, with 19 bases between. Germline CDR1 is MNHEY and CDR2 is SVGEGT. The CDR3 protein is CASSRRDRLGDTGELFF. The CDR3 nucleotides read TGTGCCAGCAGTCGGCGGGATCGACTAGGCGACACCGGGGAGCTGTTTTTT.

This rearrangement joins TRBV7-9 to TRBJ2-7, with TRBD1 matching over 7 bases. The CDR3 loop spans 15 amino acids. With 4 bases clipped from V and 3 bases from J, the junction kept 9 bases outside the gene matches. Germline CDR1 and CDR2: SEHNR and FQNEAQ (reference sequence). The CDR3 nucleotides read TGTGCCAGCAGCTCTGACAGGGAGTTGGGCTACGAGCAGTACTTC. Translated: CASSSDRELGYEQYF.

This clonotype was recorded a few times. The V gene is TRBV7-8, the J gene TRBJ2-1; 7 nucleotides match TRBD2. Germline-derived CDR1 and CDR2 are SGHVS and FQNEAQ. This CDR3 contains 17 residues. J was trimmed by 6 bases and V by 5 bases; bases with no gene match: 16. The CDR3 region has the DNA TGTGCCAGCAGCCCAGTGGTTTGGGCGGGGGAGTCCAATGAGCAGTTCTTC. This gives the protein CASSPVVWAGESNEQFF. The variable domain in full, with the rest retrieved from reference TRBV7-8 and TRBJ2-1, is GAGVSQSPRYKVAKRGQDVALRCDPISGHVSLFWYQQALGQGPEFLTYFQNEAQLDKSGLPSDRFFAERPEGSVSTLKIQRTQQEDSAVYLCASSPVVWAGESNEQFFGPGTRLTVL.

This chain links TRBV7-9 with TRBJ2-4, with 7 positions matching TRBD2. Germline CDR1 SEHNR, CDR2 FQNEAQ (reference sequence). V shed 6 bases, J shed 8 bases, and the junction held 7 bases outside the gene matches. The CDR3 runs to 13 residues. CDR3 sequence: CASSASGDHIQYF. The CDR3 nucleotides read TGTGCCAGCAGTGCCAGCGGGGACCACATTCAGTACTTC.

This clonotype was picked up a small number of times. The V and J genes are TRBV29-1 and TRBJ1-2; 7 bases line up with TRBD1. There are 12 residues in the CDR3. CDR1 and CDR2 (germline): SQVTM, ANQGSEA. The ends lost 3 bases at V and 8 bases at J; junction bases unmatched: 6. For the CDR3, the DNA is TGCAGCGTTGAGGTGATACAGGGGGGCTACACCTTC. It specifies CSVEVIQGGYTF.

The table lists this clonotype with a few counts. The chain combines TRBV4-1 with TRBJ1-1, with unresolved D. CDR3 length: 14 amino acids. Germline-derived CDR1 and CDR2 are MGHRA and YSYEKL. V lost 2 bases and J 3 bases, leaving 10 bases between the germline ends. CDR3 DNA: TGCGCCAGCAGCCAATTGTGGAGGGACACTGAAGCTTTCTTT. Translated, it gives CASSQLWRDTEAFF.

The CDR3 region is CASSPTGPQNYGYTF. The CDR3 DNA follows: TGTGCCAGCAGTCCTACAGGGCCCCAAAACTATGGCTACACCTTC. V usage is TRBV7-2 and J usage is TRBJ1-2; possible D gene TRBD1, 6 bases. Germline assignment: CDR1 SGHTA and CDR2 FQGNSA. This CDR3 has 15 amino acids. The V end was cut by 6 bases, the J end by 2 bases, with 16 bases between.

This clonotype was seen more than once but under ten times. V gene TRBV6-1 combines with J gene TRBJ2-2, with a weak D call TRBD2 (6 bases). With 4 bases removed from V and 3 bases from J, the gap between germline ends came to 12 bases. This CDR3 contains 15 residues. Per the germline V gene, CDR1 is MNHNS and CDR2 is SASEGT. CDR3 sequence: CASSGGTAYTGELFF. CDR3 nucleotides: TGTGCCAGCAGTGGCGGGACGGCCTACACCGGGGAGCTGTTTTTT.

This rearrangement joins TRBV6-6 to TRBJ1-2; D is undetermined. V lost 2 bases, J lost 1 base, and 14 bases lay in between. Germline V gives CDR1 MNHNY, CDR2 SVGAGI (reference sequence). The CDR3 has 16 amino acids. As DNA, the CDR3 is TGTGCCAGCAGTTACATCGGGGTGCGGGATAACTATGGCTACACCTTC. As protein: CASSYIGVRDNYGYTF.

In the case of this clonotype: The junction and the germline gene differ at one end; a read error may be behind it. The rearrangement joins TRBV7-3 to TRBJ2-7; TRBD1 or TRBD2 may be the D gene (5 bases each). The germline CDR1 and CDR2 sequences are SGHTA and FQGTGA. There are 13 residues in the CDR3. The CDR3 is CASSRGVRETQHF. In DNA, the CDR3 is TGTGCCAGCAGTCGAGGGGTTCGAGAGACCCAGCACTTC. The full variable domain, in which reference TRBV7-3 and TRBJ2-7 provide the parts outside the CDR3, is GAGVSQTPSNKVTEKGKYVELRCDPISGHTALYWYRQSLGQGPEFLIYFQGTGAADDSGLPNDRFFAVRPEGSVSTLKIQRTERGDSAVYLCASSRGVRETQHFGPGTRLTVT.

The DNA of the CDR3 is TGTGCCAGCAGTTCTAATCTGGGACTAGCTGCCTACGAGCAGTACTTC. This sequence encodes CASSSNLGLAAYEQYF. The gene calls are TRBV7-2 and TRBJ2-7; 9 bases fit TRBD2. CDR1 SGHTA and CDR2 FQGNSA come from the germline V gene. V lost 6 bases, J lost 2 bases, and 11 bases stayed unmatched. The CDR3 is made up of 16 amino acids.

CDR3 region: CASRPSPDSIAFF. The CDR3 nucleotides are TGCGCCAGCAGACCATCCCCCGACAGCATTGCTTTCTTT. The chain employs TRBV5-1 and TRBJ1-1; possible D gene TRBD1, 5 bases. CDR1 is SGHRS, CDR2 YFSETQ, per germline. CDR3 length: 13 amino acids. Trimming removed 5 bases from V and 11 bases from J, with 19 bases in between.